This is a list of T cell receptor beta chains from one sample in a study of vaccination and CD4 T cells after COVID-19. MiXCR, run by TCRdb on the PCR reads, gives a single entry per CDR3 protein. The sample contains tens of thousands of distinct CDR3 sequences, almost 50% of which appear only once. This specimen consisted of CD4+ T cells from blood, obtained about 7 months after SARS-CoV-2 vaccination. The receptor set was obtained from a human donor who had recovered from COVID-19. Each CDR3 is given with its conserved first and last residue. Each record gives: clone size, V gene, D gene, J gene, CDR3 DNA, CDR3 protein. The D gene is left open where the match is weak. Only part of the rows carry a size: once, few, many, or a class if the clone is expanded.

>NA|TRBV28|TRBD2|TRBJ2-7
TGTGGGGTTGGCGGGGGGAGGGAGCAGTACTTC
CGVGGGREQYF
>NA|TRBV12-3/TRBV12-4|TRBD1|TRBJ2-5
TGTGCCAGCAGTGGCTTTAGGGGACAGGGATTGGAAGAGACCCAGTACTTC
CASSGFRGQGLEETQYF
>NA|TRBV27|NA|TRBJ2-1
TGTGCCAGCAGTCAAGGTTGGGCCCGGAGCAATGAGCAGTTCTTC
CASSQGWARSNEQFF
>few|TRBV6-2/TRBV6-3|TRBD2|TRBJ2-1
TGTGCCAGCAGACGAACTAGCGGGGCGCAATATGAGCAGTTCTTC
CASRRTSGAQYEQFF
>NA|TRBV2|NA|TRBJ2-5
TGTGCCAGCAGCTCTGCCCGGGGCCAAGAGACCCAGTACTTC
CASSSARGQETQYF
>NA|TRBV7-2|NA|TRBJ2-2
TGTGCCAGCAGCTTATCCCGGTTCGGGAACACCGGGGAGCTGTTTTTT
CASSLSRFGNTGELFF
>NA|TRBV2|TRBD2|TRBJ2-7
TGTGCCAGCAGAAGCGGGAGTTCTTACGAGCAGTACTTC
CASRSGSSYEQYF
>NA|TRBV20-1|NA|TRBJ2-7
TGCAGTGCTAGACAACTTACGGGATCATACGAGCAGTACTTC
CSARQLTGSYEQYF
>NA|TRBV7-6|NA|TRBJ2-1
TGTGCCAGCAGCTCCGGAGGTGGGGATGAGCAGTTCTTC
CASSSGGGDEQFF
>NA|TRBV27|NA|TRBJ2-1
TGTGCCAGCAGCCGATCACAGGTCTGGGAGCAGTTCTTC
CASSRSQVWEQFF
>NA|TRBV25-1|NA|TRBJ2-5
TGTGCCAGCAGGGAACAGGATATCCAAGAGACCCAGTACTTC
CASREQDIQETQYF
>NA|TRBV28|TRBD2|TRBJ2-7
TGTGCCAGCACCCCCGGGGGGTCCTACGAGCAGTACTTC
CASTPGGSYEQYF
>few|TRBV6-2/TRBV6-3|NA|TRBJ2-3
TGTGCCAGCAGTTACTCGAGTGAGGGAGATACGCAGTATTTT
CASSYSSEGDTQYF
>NA|TRBV7-9|NA|TRBJ2-1
TGTGCCAGCAGCCCTTCAGGGGCCAAGAGCTCCTACAATGAGCAGTTCTTC
CASSPSGAKSSYNEQFF
>NA|TRBV7-7|NA|TRBJ2-2
TGTGCTAGCAGCTCGAGAAGGGTAACCGGGGAGCTGTTTTTT
CASSSRRVTGELFF
>NA|TRBV6-1|TRBD1|TRBJ2-2
TGTGCCAGCAAGCCGGGACAGGGAGGTAACGGGGAGCTGTTTTTT
CASKPGQGGNGELFF
>few|TRBV28|NA|TRBJ1-5
TGTGCCAGCAGTTTTATTAAGGGGGGCCATCAGCCCCAGCATTTT
CASSFIKGGHQPQHF
>NA|TRBV6-5|TRBD1|TRBJ1-2
TGTGCCAGCAGTTACTCGGACAGGGGTGGAGGTGGCTACACCTTC
CASSYSDRGGGGYTF
>NA|TRBV28|TRBD1|TRBJ2-7
TGTGCCAGCAGCCCACAGGGGTATCCCTTATACGAGCAGTACTTC
CASSPQGYPLYEQYF
>few|TRBV20-1|NA|TRBJ1-2
TGCAGTGCTAGAGATGAATCGGGGAAGCGAAAGGGGCCGACCATATACACCTTC
CSARDESGKRKGPTIYTF
>NA|TRBV6-4|TRBD2|TRBJ2-2
TGTGCCAGCAGTCCTCTAGCGGGAGAATCCGGGGAGCTGTTTTTT
CASSPLAGESGELFF
>few|TRBV7-8|NA|TRBJ2-7
TGTGCCAGCAGCTACCCGTACGGGCGATCCTACGAGCAGTACTTC
CASSYPYGRSYEQYF
>NA|TRBV28|TRBD1|TRBJ1-1
TGTGCCAGTAGGGGAAAAAAGACAGGGTTTTTCGCTGAAGCTTTCTTT
CASRGKKTGFFAEAFF
>NA|TRBV6-6|TRBD2|TRBJ2-1
TGTGCCAGCAGCCGCCCGGGACTAGGCAATGAGCAGTTCTTC
CASSRPGLGNEQFF
>NA|TRBV2|TRBD1|TRBJ2-5
TGTGCCAGCAGTGAAGGAGACAGGGTCGGGACCCAGTACTTC
CASSEGDRVGTQYF
>NA|TRBV6-1|TRBD1|TRBJ2-7
TGTGCCAGCAGTGTAGGTCCTACAGGGGGCAGCTACGAGCAGTACTTC
CASSVGPTGGSYEQYF
>NA|TRBV7-2|TRBD2|TRBJ2-7
TGTGCCAGCAGCGGTAGCGGGAGTCTGGCCTCCTACGAGCAGTACTTC
CASSGSGSLASYEQYF
>NA|TRBV7-2|NA|TRBJ2-5
TGTGCCAGCAGCCCAGTAACGGTGCGCGAGACCCAGTACTTC
CASSPVTVRETQYF
>NA|TRBV20-1|NA|TRBJ1-1
TGCAGTGCTAGGACCAATACGGGGGCTTTCTTT
CSARTNTGAFF
>few|TRBV19|NA|TRBJ1-2
TGTGCCAGTAGTAAACTACAGGGCGAGTATGGCTACACCTTC
CASSKLQGEYGYTF
>NA|TRBV20-1|NA|TRBJ2-1
TGCAGTGCTAGCGACCCCTTTGGGATCGGGCAGTTCTTC
CSASDPFGIGQFF
>NA|TRBV24-1|NA|TRBJ1-5
TGTGCCACCAGTGATCCAGCGGCTAGCAATCAGCCCCAGCATTTT
CATSDPAASNQPQHF
>NA|TRBV5-4|TRBD2|TRBJ2-1
TGTGCCAGCACCGGGAGGTCCCACAATGAGCAGTTCTTC
CASTGRSHNEQFF
>NA|TRBV27|NA|TRBJ2-5
TGTGCCAGCAGTTTATCGCAGGAGGGGGGAACCATAGAGACCCAGTACTTC
CASSLSQEGGTIETQYF
>NA|TRBV2|TRBD2|TRBJ2-1
TGTGCCAGCTCCTCCGGGACTAGCGGCAACAATGAGCAGTTCTTC
CASSSGTSGNNEQFF
>few|TRBV5-1|TRBD2|TRBJ2-5
TGCGCCAGCCGGACTAGCGGACAAGAGACCCAGTACTTC
CASRTSGQETQYF
>once|TRBV6-1|NA|TRBJ1-2
TGTGCCAGCAGTGACAGGCCCTTTGATGGCTACACCTTC
CASSDRPFDGYTF
>NA|TRBV19|NA|TRBJ1-5
TGTGCCAGTAGTATTTTCCTACGGAATAATCAGCCCCAGCATTTT
CASSIFLRNNQPQHF
>NA|TRBV6-2/TRBV6-3|NA|TRBJ1-5
TGTGCCAGCAGAACCTCGGGTCAGCCCCAGCATTTT
CASRTSGQPQHF
>few|TRBV15|NA|TRBJ1-1
TGTGCCACCAGCAGAGTCTTGCCGGAACCGAACACTGAAGCTTTCTTT
CATSRVLPEPNTEAFF
>medium-sized|TRBV7-9|NA|TRBJ1-1
TGTGCCAGCAGCTCCGACAGGAACACTGAAGCTTTCTTT
CASSSDRNTEAFF
>NA|TRBV6-1|TRBD2|TRBJ2-1
TGTGCCAGCACCCAAAGACCGGGACTAGCGGAATACAATGAGCAGTTCTTC
CASTQRPGLAEYNEQFF
>NA|TRBV29-1|TRBD2|TRBJ2-3
TGCAGCGTCATCCTACCGGGACTAGGCCTAGATACGCAGTATTTT
CSVILPGLGLDTQYF
>NA|TRBV6-1|NA|TRBJ2-1
TGTGCCAGCATGGGACCAAGAAACAATGAGCAGTTCTTC
CASMGPRNNEQFF
>NA|TRBV6-1|NA|TRBJ2-5
TGTGCCAGCAGTGATACAGGTCTCCCGGAGACCCAGTACTTC
CASSDTGLPETQYF
>NA|TRBV28|NA|TRBJ2-3
TGTGCCAGCAGTTTAGAAAGGCGACGACAGGCTAGCACAGATACGCAGTATTTT
CASSLERRRQASTDTQYF
>NA|TRBV20-1|NA|TRBJ2-1
TGCAGTGCTACCCGGGGCCACTACAATGAGCAGTTCTTC
CSATRGHYNEQFF
>few|TRBV20-1|NA|TRBJ2-1
TGCAGTGCAGGGGGGCGGACTAGGGGCAATGAGCAGTTCTTC
CSAGGRTRGNEQFF